This T cell receptor beta chain was captured in a study of blood T cell repertoires in COVID-19. Looking at the study overall: Italy, Spain and the United States were the sources of the convalescent and acute COVID-19 samples. From T cells, B-cell-depleted T cells, or PBMCs came the material, which was cDNA or gDNA.

The ends were cut back, 4 bases at V and 5 bases at J, with 12 bases in the middle. CDR3 length: 13 residues. The germline V gene has CDR1 SGDLS and CDR2 YYNGEE. In the study's own analysis: The assay estimated nucleated cells by amplifying reference gene primers. Measured with immunoSEQ multiplex PCR; TCRdb has only the in-frame clones, and not every one. V and J calls and clone size are as listed in that table; D and trimming were resolved from the DNA. This table has approximately 130,000 clones, approximately 84% appearing once. Sequencing was done on a sample of peripheral blood. The chain uses TRBV9 and TRBJ2-5; the D gene is possibly TRBD1 (5 bases). The TCR was taken from a human donor in a cohort sampled during active COVID-19. CDR3 sequence: CASSKTVWETQYF. The CDR3 nucleotides are TGTGCCAGCAGCAAGACAGTGTGGGAGACCCAGTACTTC. Complete variable domain (other parts from reference TRBV9 and TRBJ2-5): DSGVTQTPKHLITATGQRVTLRCSPRSGDLSVYWYQQSLDQGLQFLIQYYNGEERAKGNILERFSAQQFPDLHSELNLSSLELGDSALYFCASSKTVWETQYFGPGTRLLVL.